The clone carrying this T cell receptor beta chain was seen only once. What it recognizes is unknown. With V trimmed by 0 bases and J by 12 bases, 8 bases remained unmatched. The CDR3 loop spans 14 amino acids. CDR1 is LNHNV and CDR2 is YYDKDF in the germline V gene (reference sequence). This specimen belongs to a study of T-cell reconstitution after alpha-beta-depleted transplantation in children. Study-level results: The study reportedly traced alpha-beta T cells about two months after transplant to several hundred expanded graft clones. Where some patients showed high TCRbeta diversity at day 60, it came from recipient T cells and thymic progenitors that had survived. The main origin of T-cell counts and diversity one year after transplant was newly produced T cells.

Unique molecular identifiers were used to barcode this TCRbeta library. TCRdb independently ran MiXCR on the PCR reads; one entry per CDR3 protein. The sample consists of 550,000 to 800,000 distinct CDR3 sequences, about an eighth of them appearing once. The sequence derives from a girl aged 2 to 9 with congenital amegakaryocytic thrombocytopenia, due to receive a stem cell transplant. The genes are TRBV15 and TRBJ2-3; 8 bases are a match to TRBD2. Material: PBMCs, obtained before TCRalphabeta/CD19-depleted stem cell transplant. In DNA form, the CDR3 reads TGTGCCACCAGCAGAGAGTCGGCGGGAGGTATACAGTATTTT. Translated, it gives CATSRESAGGIQYF.